These 27 T cell receptor beta chains share one sample of origin, sequenced in a study of response to subunit inactivated influenza vaccine. TCRdb passed the RT-PCR reads through MiXCR, listing each CDR3 protein once. The sample lists about 500,000 distinct CDR3 sequences, 10% to 15% seen once, with roughly 14% in the top ten. Sample: PBMCs from blood, taken roughly 47 days after vaccination. Receptor source: a man aged 45-65 years who received an inactivated influenza vaccine.

This clonotype was counted many times. J is TRBJ2-1 and V is TRBV20-1; 10 bases fit TRBD2. Losses at the gene ends were 3 bases for V and 1 base for J; bases not matched to a gene: 6. The CDR3 is 16 residues long. CDR1 and CDR2 from the germline V gene are DFQATT and SNEGSKA (reference sequence). CDR3 amino acids: CSASSSGGRSYNEQFF. The DNA of the CDR3 is TGCAGTGCTAGCTCTAGCGGGGGCCGTTCCTACAATGAGCAGTTCTTC.

This clonotype appeared a few times. The rearrangement links TRBV12-3 or TRBV12-4 to TRBJ2-2; 8 bases are a match to TRBD1. The CDR3 is 15 amino acids. The V segment lost 6 bases and the J segment 1 base; nucleotides outside the gene matches: 4. The CDR3 nucleotides read TGTGCCAGCAGGGCCGGGACAGGGAACACCGGGGAGCTGTTTTTT. Protein sequence: CASRAGTGNTGELFF.

This clonotype was detected ten times or more. The V gene is TRBV25-1, the J gene TRBJ2-1, with TRBD2 matching over 8 bases. The germline gives CDR1 MGHDK, CDR2 SYGVNS. The CDR3 is made up of 15 amino acids. V was pared by 1 base and J by 4 bases, with 3 bases of the junction left unmatched. In nucleotides, the CDR3 is TGTGCCAGCAGTGAATCGGGGGGGCGATACAATGAGCAGTTCTTC. This gives the protein CASSESGGRYNEQFF. The full variable domain, with the rest looked up from reference TRBV25-1 and TRBJ2-1, is EADIYQTPRYLVIGTGKKITLECSQTMGHDKMYWYQQDPGMELHLIHYSYGVNSTEKGDLSSESTVSRIRTEHFPLTLESARPSHTSQYLCASSESGGRYNEQFFGPGTRLTVL.

The sample holds a few counts of this clonotype. The rearrangement uses TRBV6-1 and TRBJ2-7, with D tentatively TRBD2 (6 bases). Between the trimmed V and J ends, which lost 5 bases and 0 bases, there was a span of 26 bases. In germline, CDR1 is MNHNS, CDR2 SASEGT. The CDR3 consists of 19 residues. The CDR3 DNA follows: TGTGCCAGCAGTCCCCTCGTCCGGGGACGGGGGAAGAGCTCCTACGAGCAGTACTTC. This translates into CASSPLVRGRGKSSYEQYF.

This clonotype was seen more than once but under ten times. This chain uses TRBV5-1 with TRBJ2-1; TRBD2 agrees at 15 bases. This CDR3 region has 15 residues. Trimming cost V 2 bases and J 8 bases; bases outside gene matches: 2. CDR1 is SGHRS, CDR2 YFSETQ, per germline. CDR3 coding DNA: TGCGCCAGCAGCTTCGGGACTAGCGGGAGGTATGAGCAGTTCTTC. Protein sequence: CASSFGTSGRYEQFF.

The CDR3 DNA sequence: TGTGCCAGCACCTCCTCGTACGTTAGTGAGCAGTTCTTC. This translates into CASTSSYVSEQFF. This chain connects TRBV5-5 to TRBJ2-1; D is undetermined. V was pared by 6 bases and J by 9 bases, with 16 bases between. CDR1 SGHKS and CDR2 YYEKEE come from the germline V gene (reference sequence). The CDR3 is made up of 13 amino acids.

This chain joins TRBV12-3 or TRBV12-4 and TRBJ2-5; maybe TRBD1 (5 bases). Trimming stripped 3 bases from V and 4 bases from J, with 9 bases between. This CDR3 is built from 13 residues. This chain's CDR3 is CASSFGAAETQYF. As DNA, the CDR3 is TGTGCCAGCAGTTTTGGGGCTGCAGAGACCCAGTACTTC.

The sample holds many counts of this clonotype. The chain joins TRBV29-1 to TRBJ2-2; no definite D call. The CDR3 runs to 12 residues. Trimming pared 6 bases from V and 6 bases from J, leaving 11 bases between. CDR1 and CDR2 from the germline V gene are SQVTM and ANQGSEA. The DNA of the CDR3 is TGCAGCGTCCGAAACGTGTCCGGGGAGCTGTTTTTT. Translating gives CSVRNVSGELFF.

This clonotype was recorded many times. The chain links TRBV27 to TRBJ2-1; TRBD2 might be the D (6 bases). Germline loops: CDR1 MNHEY, CDR2 SMNVEV (reference sequence). Trimming left V 5 bases short and J 2 bases short, with 13 bases between. The CDR3 spans 15 residues. The CDR3 is CASSTGLATYNEQFF. CDR3 DNA sequence: TGTGCCAGCAGTACGGGACTGGCCACCTACAATGAGCAGTTCTTC.

The chain couples TRBV2 to TRBJ1-1; tentative D call: TRBD1 (5 bases). CDR1 SNHLY and CDR2 FYNNEI come from the germline V gene. This CDR3 is 13 amino acids long. Trimming stripped 2 bases from V and 7 bases from J, with 11 bases between. Here the CDR3 reads CASSELGGGEAFF. Here the CDR3 DNA reads TGTGCCAGCAGTGAATTGGGGGGAGGTGAAGCTTTCTTT.

The chain employs TRBV24-1 and TRBJ2-2, with D maybe TRBD2 (5 bases). The CDR3 consists of 15 residues. Trimming took off 4 bases at V and 4 bases at J, with 12 bases between the two ends. In germline, CDR1 is KGHDR, CDR2 SFDVKD. CDR3 sequence reads: CATSEPTEVTGELFF. The CDR3 DNA reads as TGTGCCACCAGTGAACCGACGGAGGTCACCGGGGAGCTGTTTTTT.

This clonotype was recorded a few times. The rearrangement links TRBV5-5 to TRBJ1-6, with a tentative D call TRBD1 (5 bases). The CDR3 covers 14 residues. Germline loops: CDR1 SGHKS, CDR2 YYEKEE (reference sequence). V was shortened by 4 bases and J by 5 bases, with 10 bases between the two germline ends. CDR3 coding DNA: TGTGCCAGCAGCCCGGGACGGAATAATTCACCCCTCCACTTT. It yields the protein CASSPGRNNSPLHF.

The DNA for the CDR3 is TGTGCCAGCAGACAGGAACCTAATTCACCCCTCCACTTT. This gives the protein CASRQEPNSPLHF. The V call is TRBV28, the J call TRBJ1-6; tentative D call: TRBD1 (5 bases). The CDR3 contains 13 residues. CDR1 MDHEN and CDR2 SYDVKM come from the germline V gene. Trimming shortened V by 6 bases and J by 6 bases, and 9 bases separated the two germline ends.

This clonotype has at least ten counts. This chain links TRBV7-6 with TRBJ2-2; D ambiguous. V was clipped by 5 bases and J by 2 bases, with 9 bases between them. The CDR3 contains 14 residues. Per the germline V gene, CDR1 is SGHVS and CDR2 is FNYEAQ. CDR3 sequence: CASSRTTNTGELFF. As DNA, the CDR3 is TGTGCCAGCAGCCGCACCACCAACACCGGGGAGCTGTTTTTT.

The rearrangement joins TRBV12-5 to TRBJ2-7; D is unresolved. CDR1 LGHNT and CDR2 FRNRAP come from the germline V gene. The length of the CDR3 is 13 residues. Trimming took off 2 bases at V and 3 bases at J, with 8 bases between the two ends. CDR3 region: CASGLLQDYEQYF. CDR3 in DNA: TGTGCTAGTGGTTTGCTTCAGGACTACGAGCAGTACTTC.

The gene calls are TRBV7-2 and TRBJ1-4; unclear D gene. In germline, CDR1 is SGHTA, CDR2 FQGNSA. The CDR3 consists of 13 residues. The germline V and J ends were trimmed by 3 bases and 3 bases, with 5 bases remaining between them. In DNA, the CDR3 is TGTGCCAGCAGCTTGTCCGCTAATGAAAAACTGTTTTTT. Protein sequence: CASSLSANEKLFF.

This chain connects TRBV7-2 to TRBJ2-5; D possibly matches TRBD1 or TRBD2 (5 bases each). CDR1 and CDR2 from the germline V gene are SGHTA and FQGNSA. Trimming cost V 2 bases and J 7 bases, with 11 bases left between them. CDR3 length equals 13 residues. The CDR3 protein is CASSLYWGRTQYF. CDR3 DNA: TGTGCCAGCAGCTTATACTGGGGGAGGACCCAGTACTTC.

J is TRBJ2-5 and V is TRBV7-9; D ambiguous. V was clipped by 5 bases and J by 5 bases, with 6 bases between them. Germline loops: CDR1 SEHNR, CDR2 FQNEAQ (reference sequence). The CDR3 consists of 11 residues. CDR3 in DNA: TGTGCCAGCAGCGTGTTGGAGACCCAGTACTTC. Its protein is CASSVLETQYF.

Worth noting for this clonotype: Germline and junction disagree at one end, which may indicate a read error. V usage is TRBV7-7 and J usage is TRBJ1-3; TRBD1 aligns across 10 bases. CDR1 is SSHAT and CDR2 is FNYEAQ in the germline V gene (reference sequence). CDR3 size: 15 residues. The DNA for the CDR3 is TGTGCTAGCAGCCCACTGGACAGGGGGACAGACACCATATATTTT. The encoded protein is CASSPLDRGTDTIYF.

Only a few counts were recorded for this clonotype. V gene TRBV5-6 combines with J gene TRBJ2-7; 7 nucleotides agree with TRBD1. The CDR3 spans 13 residues. V trimming: 6 bases; J trimming: 3 bases; junction bases outside the gene matches: 6. The germline V gene has CDR1 SGHDT and CDR2 YYEEEE. CDR3 loop: CASTQTGRYEQYF. Written as DNA, the CDR3 is TGTGCCAGCACCCAGACAGGGCGCTACGAGCAGTACTTC.

The V and J genes are TRBV3-1 and TRBJ2-3, with 7 bases that match TRBD2. This CDR3 is built from 15 residues. V lost 0 bases, J lost 2 bases, and 2 bases stayed unmatched. Germline values: CDR1 LGHDT, CDR2 YNNKEL (reference sequence). The CDR3 sequence: CASSQEGLYTDTQYF. The CDR3 nucleotides read TGTGCCAGCAGCCAAGAGGGACTATACACAGATACGCAGTATTTT.

This chain uses TRBV30 with TRBJ2-7; D unresolved. The V end was cut by 1 base, the J end by 3 bases, with 16 bases between. The CDR3 runs to 15 residues. The germline V gene has CDR1 GTSNPN and CDR2 SVGIG (reference sequence). CDR3: CAWSGPTGYSYEQYF. The DNA for the CDR3 is TGTGCCTGGAGTGGTCCTACCGGTTATAGCTACGAGCAGTACTTC.

The V and J genes are TRBV10-3 and TRBJ1-2; D gene uncertain. V lost 3 bases and J 7 bases, leaving 12 bases between the germline ends. The CDR3 sequence is 13 residues long. Germline V lookup: CDR1 ENHRY, CDR2 SYGVKD. CDR3 in amino acids: CAISDGNPPGYTF. As DNA, the CDR3 is TGTGCCATCAGTGATGGGAATCCCCCTGGCTACACCTTC.

This clonotype was seen a few times. The chain carries TRBV3-1 and TRBJ2-7; 9 nucleotides agree with TRBD2. CDR1 is LGHDT, CDR2 YNNKEL, per germline (reference sequence). V shed 3 bases and J 0 bases; nucleotides not matched to a gene: 3. The CDR3 runs to 15 residues. This CDR3 reads CASSQGTSPSYEQYF. CDR3 coding DNA: TGTGCCAGCAGCCAGGGGACTAGCCCCTCCTACGAGCAGTACTTC.

This clonotype has at least ten counts. The V and J genes are TRBV7-6 and TRBJ2-1, with unresolved D. V shed 1 base and J shed 8 bases, with 6 bases lying between them. The CDR3 sequence is 12 residues long. CDR1 is SGHVS and CDR2 is FNYEAQ in the germline V gene. The CDR3 region is CASSLGADEQFF. The CDR3 DNA is TGTGCCAGCAGCTTAGGGGCGGATGAGCAGTTCTTC.

This clonotype has just a few counts. V gene TRBV3-1 combines with J gene TRBJ2-2; weak D call: TRBD2 (7 bases). Germline loops: CDR1 LGHDT, CDR2 YNNKEL (reference sequence). V was pared by 10 bases and J by 0 bases, with 24 bases between. There are 18 residues in the CDR3. The CDR3 DNA sequence: TGTGCCATCTGGGGGGGCAGGCGAATAATCGCGAACACCGGGGAGCTGTTTTTT. It yields the protein CAIWGGRRIIANTGELFF.

This chain connects TRBV12-3 or TRBV12-4 to TRBJ2-5, with a possible D match to TRBD2 (5 bases). The CDR3 extends over 14 amino acids. V gave up 3 bases and J gave up 9 bases, with 17 bases separating them. This CDR3 reads CASSLYEGNIAQYF. The CDR3 nucleotides read TGTGCCAGCAGTTTGTACGAGGGCAATATAGCCCAGTACTTC.